This is a list of T cell receptor beta chains from one sample in a study of blood T cell repertoires in COVID-19. The repertoire was sequenced with immunoSEQ multiplex PCR; TCRdb's copy has only in-frame clones and lacks some. The table records 75,000 or so clones, 82% of them present only once. The sample comprised peripheral blood. These receptors were collected from a woman between 65 and 79 years old with acute or convalescent COVID-19. CDR3s include the opening cysteine and the closing phenylalanine or tryptophan. A D gene is named only where the DNA matches it firmly. The size of a clone is reported for some rows only, either as once, few or many, or as a class for expanded clones.

j_gene	d_gene	abundance	v_gene	CDR3aa	CDR3nt
TRBJ2-7	TRBD2	NA	TRBV2	CASSGGTSGSYEQYF	TGTGCCAGCAGCGGAGGGACTAGCGGGAGCTACGAGCAGTACTTC
TRBJ2-7	TRBD1	NA	TRBV2	CASSGQGPSLDEQYF	TGTGCCAGCAGTGGACAGGGCCCCTCGTTAGACGAGCAGTACTTC
TRBJ1-3	TRBD1	NA	TRBV4-2	CASSQEVGQGLISSGNTIYF	TGTGCCAGCAGCCAAGAGGTCGGACAGGGTCTAATATCCTCTGGAAACACCATATATTTT
TRBJ2-7	NA	NA	TRBV2	CASSPEAYEQYF	TGTGCCAGCAGTCCAGAGGCCTACGAGCAGTACTTC
TRBJ2-1	NA	NA	TRBV18	CASSPRLASSYNEQFF	TGTGCCAGCTCACCACGACTGGCAAGCTCCTACAATGAGCAGTTCTTC
TRBJ2-2	NA	NA	TRBV7-2	CASSASSLSGELFF	TGTGCCAGCAGCGCATCGAGTTTGTCCGGGGAGCTGTTTTTT
TRBJ2-1	TRBD2	NA	TRBV7-2	CAILGPLLADSYNEQFF	TGTGCCATTCTCGGGCCCCTTCTAGCGGACTCCTACAATGAGCAGTTCTTC
TRBJ2-7	TRBD2	NA	TRBV7-9	CASSPRLAGDAEQYF	TGTGCCAGCAGCCCGAGACTAGCGGGAGATGCCGAGCAGTACTTC
TRBJ2-7	NA	few	TRBV10-2	CASSRGGGPYSYEQYF	TGCGCCAGCAGTAGAGGGGGTGGCCCTTATTCCTACGAGCAGTACTTC
TRBJ1-4	NA	NA	TRBV19	CASRDTLNEKLFF	TGTGCCAGTAGGGACACCCTGAATGAAAAACTGTTTTTT
TRBJ2-7	NA	medium-sized	TRBV5-4	CASSLGSSPYEQYF	TGTGCCAGCAGCTTGGGGAGTTCCCCCTACGAGCAGTACTTC
TRBJ2-6	NA	NA	TRBV7-8	CASSSHARDISRSGANVLTF	TGTGCCAGCAGCTCCCACGCAAGGGACATTTCCCGCTCTGGGGCCAACGTCCTGACTTTC
TRBJ2-7	TRBD2	NA	TRBV7-2	CASSLAGGPHEQYF	TGTGCCAGCAGTCTAGCGGGAGGGCCCCACGAGCAGTACTTC
TRBJ1-2	TRBD1	NA	TRBV7-8	CASSASTDRGIYGYTF	TGTGCCAGCAGCGCGAGTACCGACAGGGGGATCTATGGCTACACCTTC
TRBJ2-5	TRBD2	NA	TRBV27	CASSVSGRVATETQYF	TGTGCCAGCAGTGTTAGCGGGAGGGTAGCGACGGAGACCCAGTACTTC
TRBJ1-1	NA	NA	TRBV3-1/TRBV3-2	CASSQVRGSSGAFF	TGTGCCAGCAGCCAAGTGAGGGGGTCATCAGGAGCTTTCTTT